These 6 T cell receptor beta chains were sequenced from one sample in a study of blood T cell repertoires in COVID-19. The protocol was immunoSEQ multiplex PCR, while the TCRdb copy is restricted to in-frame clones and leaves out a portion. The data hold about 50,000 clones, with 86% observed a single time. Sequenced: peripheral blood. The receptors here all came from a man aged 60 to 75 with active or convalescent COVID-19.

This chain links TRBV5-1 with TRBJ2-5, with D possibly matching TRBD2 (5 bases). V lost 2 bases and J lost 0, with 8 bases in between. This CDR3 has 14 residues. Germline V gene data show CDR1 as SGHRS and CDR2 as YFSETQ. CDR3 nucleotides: TGCGCCAGCAGCTTTGGCGGGTACCAAGAGACCCAGTACTTC. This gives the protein CASSFGGYQETQYF.

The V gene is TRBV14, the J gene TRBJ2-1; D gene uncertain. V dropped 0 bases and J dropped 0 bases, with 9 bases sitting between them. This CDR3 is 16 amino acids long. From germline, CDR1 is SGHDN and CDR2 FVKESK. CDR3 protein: CASSQDLLSSYNEQFF. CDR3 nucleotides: TGTGCCAGCAGCCAAGATTTGCTGAGCTCCTACAATGAGCAGTTCTTC.

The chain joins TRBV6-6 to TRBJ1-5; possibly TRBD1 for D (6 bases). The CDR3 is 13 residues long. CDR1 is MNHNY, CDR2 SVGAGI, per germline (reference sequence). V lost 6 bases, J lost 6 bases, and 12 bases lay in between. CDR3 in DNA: TGTGCCAGCAGCCCGGGACACCGTCAGCCCCAGCATTTT. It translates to CASSPGHRQPQHF.

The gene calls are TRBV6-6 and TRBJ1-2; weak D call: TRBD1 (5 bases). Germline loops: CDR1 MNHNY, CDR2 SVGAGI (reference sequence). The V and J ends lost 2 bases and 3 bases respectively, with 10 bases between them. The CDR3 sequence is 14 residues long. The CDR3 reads CASSYGGGDYGYTF. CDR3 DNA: TGTGCCAGCAGTTACGGGGGAGGAGACTATGGCTACACCTTC.

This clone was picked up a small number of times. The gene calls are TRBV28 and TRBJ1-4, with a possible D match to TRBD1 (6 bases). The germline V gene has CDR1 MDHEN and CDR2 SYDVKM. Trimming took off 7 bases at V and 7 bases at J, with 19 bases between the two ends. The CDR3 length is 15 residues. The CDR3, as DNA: TGTGCCAGCACCAGCCCCAGGGGCTTTGGTGAAAAACTGTTTTTT. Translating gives CASTSPRGFGEKLFF.

CDR3 bases: TGTGCCAGTAGTATAACTCAGGGGGACTATGGCTACACCTTC. It specifies CASSITQGDYGYTF. J is TRBJ1-2 and V is TRBV19, with 7 bases fitting TRBD1. V lost 2 bases, J lost 3 bases, and 3 bases stayed unmatched. This CDR3 region has 14 residues. Germline loops: CDR1 LNHDA, CDR2 SQIVND (reference sequence).